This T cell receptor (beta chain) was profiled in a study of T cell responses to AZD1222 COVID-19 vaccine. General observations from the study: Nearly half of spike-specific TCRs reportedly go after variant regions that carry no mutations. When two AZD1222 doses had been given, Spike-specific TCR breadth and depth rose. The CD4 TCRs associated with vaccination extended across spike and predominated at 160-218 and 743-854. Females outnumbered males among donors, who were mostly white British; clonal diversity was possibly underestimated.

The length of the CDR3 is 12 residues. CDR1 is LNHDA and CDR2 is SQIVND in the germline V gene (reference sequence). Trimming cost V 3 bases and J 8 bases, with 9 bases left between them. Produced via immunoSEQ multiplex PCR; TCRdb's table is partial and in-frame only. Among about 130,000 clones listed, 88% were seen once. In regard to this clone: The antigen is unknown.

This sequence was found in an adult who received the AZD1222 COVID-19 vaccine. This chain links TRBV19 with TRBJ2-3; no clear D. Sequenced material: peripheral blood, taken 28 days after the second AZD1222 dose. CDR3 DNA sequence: TGTGCCAGTAGTATGGTAGGTACTACGCAGTATTTT. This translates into CASSMVGTTQYF.